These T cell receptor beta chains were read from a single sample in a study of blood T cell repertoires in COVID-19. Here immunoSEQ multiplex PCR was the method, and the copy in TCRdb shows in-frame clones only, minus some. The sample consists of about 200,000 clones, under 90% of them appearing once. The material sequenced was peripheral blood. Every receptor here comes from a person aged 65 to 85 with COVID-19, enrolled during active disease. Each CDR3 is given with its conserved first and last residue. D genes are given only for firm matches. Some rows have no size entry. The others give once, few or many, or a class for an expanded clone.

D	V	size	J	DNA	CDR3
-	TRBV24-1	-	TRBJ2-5	TGTGCCACCAGTGGGGCAGGGGTAGAGACCCAGTACTTC	CATSGAGVETQYF
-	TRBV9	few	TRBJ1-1	TGTGCCAGCAGCGTAGTGGGGGGTCGAGGGGAAGCTTTCTTT	CASSVVGGRGEAFF
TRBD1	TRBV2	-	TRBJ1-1	TGTGCCAGCAGTACAACAGGGGTGGCTTTCTTT	CASSTTGVAFF
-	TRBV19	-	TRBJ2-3	TGTGCCAGTAGTTGGACAGTCACAGATACGCAGTATTTT	CASSWTVTDTQYF
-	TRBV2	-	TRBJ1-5	TGTGCCAGCAGTGGGTGGGAGGGACCTAATCAGCCCCAGCATTTT	CASSGWEGPNQPQHF
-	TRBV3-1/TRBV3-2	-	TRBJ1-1	TGTGCCAGCAGACATAACACTGAAGCTTTCTTT	CASRHNTEAFF
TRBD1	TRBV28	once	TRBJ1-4	TGTGCCAGCAGTCCCCCGGGACAGCCAAATGAAAAACTGTTTTTT	CASSPPGQPNEKLFF
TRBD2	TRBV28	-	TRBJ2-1	TGTGCCAGCAGCCGCTTAGCGGGGGCTTCGGAGCAGTTCTTC	CASSRLAGASEQFF
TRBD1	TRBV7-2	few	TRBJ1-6	TGTGCCAGCAGCTATCCGGGACAGGGGTTTAGTTCACCCCTCCACTTT	CASSYPGQGFSSPLHF
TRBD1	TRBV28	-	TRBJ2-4	TGTGCCAGCAGTTGGGTGGGGGAGACAGGGTGGTCCAAAAACATTCAGTACTTC	CASSWVGETGWSKNIQYF
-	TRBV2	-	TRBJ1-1	TGTGCCAGCAGTGAAATTCCCCCCCGGGCTGAAGCTTTCTTT	CASSEIPPRAEAFF
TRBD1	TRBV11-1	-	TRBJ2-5	TGTGCCAGCAGCTGGACAGGGGTCTTGGGGGAGACCCAGTACTTC	CASSWTGVLGETQYF
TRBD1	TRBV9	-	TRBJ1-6	TGTGCCAGCAGCGAAGCCGGGACAGAGACTTCACCCCTCCACTTT	CASSEAGTETSPLHF
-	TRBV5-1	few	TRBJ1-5	TGCGCCAGCAGCTCTAATGTAGATCAGCCCCAGCATTTT	CASSSNVDQPQHF
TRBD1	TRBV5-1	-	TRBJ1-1	TGCGCCAGCAGCTTGGGGACAGGGAACACTGAAGCTTTCTTT	CASSLGTGNTEAFF
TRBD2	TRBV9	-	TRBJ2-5	TGTGCCAGCAGCGTAGGGCCAGCGGGGCAAGAGACCCAGTACTTC	CASSVGPAGQETQYF
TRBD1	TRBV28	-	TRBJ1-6	TGTGCCAGCAGTTCACAGGGGCGAGGCTATAATTCACCCCTCCACTTT	CASSSQGRGYNSPLHF
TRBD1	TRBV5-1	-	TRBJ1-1	TGCGCCAGCAGCGTCGGGACAGTCGAACCGAGGACTGAAGCTTTCTTT	CASSVGTVEPRTEAFF
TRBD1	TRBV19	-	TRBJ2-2	TGTGCCAGTAGGGACAGGGGGCGCAACGGGGAGCTGTTTTTT	CASRDRGRNGELFF
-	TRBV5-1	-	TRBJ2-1	TGCGCCAGCAGCCCCCAGGCAGGGGTCAATGAGCAGTTCTTC	CASSPQAGVNEQFF
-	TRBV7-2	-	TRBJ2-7	TGTGCCAGCAGCTTGGCGCAGGGTTTCGAGCAGTACTTC	CASSLAQGFEQYF
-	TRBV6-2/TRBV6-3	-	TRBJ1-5	TGTGCCAGCAGTTACGACAGTCCCTCTCAGCCCCAGCATTTT	CASSYDSPSQPQHF
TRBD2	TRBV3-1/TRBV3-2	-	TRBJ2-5	TGTGCCAGCAGCCCCGGGACTAACCAAGAGACCCAGTACTTC	CASSPGTNQETQYF
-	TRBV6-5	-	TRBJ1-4	TGTGCCAGCAGGGCAAACGGGGAAAAACTGTTTTTT	CASRANGEKLFF